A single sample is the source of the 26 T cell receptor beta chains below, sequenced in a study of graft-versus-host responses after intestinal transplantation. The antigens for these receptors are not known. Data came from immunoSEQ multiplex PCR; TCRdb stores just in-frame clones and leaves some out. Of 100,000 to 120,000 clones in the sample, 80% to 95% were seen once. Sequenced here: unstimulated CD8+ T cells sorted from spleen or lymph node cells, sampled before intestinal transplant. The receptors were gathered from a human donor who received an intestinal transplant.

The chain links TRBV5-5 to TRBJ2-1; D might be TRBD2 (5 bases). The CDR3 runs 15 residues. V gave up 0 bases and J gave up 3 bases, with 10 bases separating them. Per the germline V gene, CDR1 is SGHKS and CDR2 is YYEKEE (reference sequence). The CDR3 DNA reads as TGTGCCAGCAGCTTGGCAAAGCGGATCTACAATGAGCAGTTCTTC. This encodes CASSLAKRIYNEQFF.

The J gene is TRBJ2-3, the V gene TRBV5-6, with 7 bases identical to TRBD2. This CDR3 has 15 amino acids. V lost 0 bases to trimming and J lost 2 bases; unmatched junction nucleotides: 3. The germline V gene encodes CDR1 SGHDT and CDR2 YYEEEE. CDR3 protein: CASSLVREHTDTQYF. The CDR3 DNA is TGTGCCAGCAGCTTGGTGCGGGAGCACACAGATACGCAGTATTTT.

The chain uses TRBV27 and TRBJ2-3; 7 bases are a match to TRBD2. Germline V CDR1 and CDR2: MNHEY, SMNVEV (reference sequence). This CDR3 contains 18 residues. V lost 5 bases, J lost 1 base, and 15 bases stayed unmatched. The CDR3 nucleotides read TGTGCCAGCAGTCATTTATATCAGACGGGAGGTGGCACAGATACGCAGTATTTT. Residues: CASSHLYQTGGGTDTQYF.

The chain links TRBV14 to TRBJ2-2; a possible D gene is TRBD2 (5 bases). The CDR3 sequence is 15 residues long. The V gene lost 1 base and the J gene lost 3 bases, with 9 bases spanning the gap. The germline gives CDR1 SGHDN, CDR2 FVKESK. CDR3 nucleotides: TGTGCCAGCAGCCAAGCATCGGACTACACCGGGGAGCTGTTTTTT. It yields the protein CASSQASDYTGELFF. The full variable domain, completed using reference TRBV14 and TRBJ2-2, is EAGVTQFPSHSVIEKGQTVTLRCDPISGHDNLYWYRRVMGKEIKFLLHFVKESKQDESGMPNNRFLAERTGGTYSTLKVQPAELEDSGVYFCASSQASDYTGELFFGEGSRLTVL.

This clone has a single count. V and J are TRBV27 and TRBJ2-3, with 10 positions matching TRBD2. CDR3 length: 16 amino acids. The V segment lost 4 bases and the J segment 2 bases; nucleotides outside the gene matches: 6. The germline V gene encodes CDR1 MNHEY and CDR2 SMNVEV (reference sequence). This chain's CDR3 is CASSSTLAGLTDTQYF. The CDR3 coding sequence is TGTGCCAGCAGTTCGACACTAGCGGGGCTCACAGATACGCAGTATTTT.

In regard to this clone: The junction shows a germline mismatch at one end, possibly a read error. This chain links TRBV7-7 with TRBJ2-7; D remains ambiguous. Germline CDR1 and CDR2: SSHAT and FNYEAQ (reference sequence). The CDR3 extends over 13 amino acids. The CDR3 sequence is CASSAGYSYEQYF. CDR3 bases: TGTGCTAGCAGCGCCGGATACAGCTACGAGCAGTACTTC.

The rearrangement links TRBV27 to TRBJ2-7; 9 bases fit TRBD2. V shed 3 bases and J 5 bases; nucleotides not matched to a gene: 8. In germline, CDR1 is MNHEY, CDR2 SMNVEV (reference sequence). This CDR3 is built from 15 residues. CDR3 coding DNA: TGTGCCAGCAGTTTGCGGCGGGAGGGCACTCACGAGCAGTACTTC. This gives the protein CASSLRREGTHEQYF.

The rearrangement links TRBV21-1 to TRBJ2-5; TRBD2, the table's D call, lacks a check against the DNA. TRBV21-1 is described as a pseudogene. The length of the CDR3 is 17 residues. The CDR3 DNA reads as TGTGCCAGCAGCAAAAAGTGGGCAGGGAGGCTGAAAGAGACCCAGTACTTC. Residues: CASSKKWAGRLKETQYF.

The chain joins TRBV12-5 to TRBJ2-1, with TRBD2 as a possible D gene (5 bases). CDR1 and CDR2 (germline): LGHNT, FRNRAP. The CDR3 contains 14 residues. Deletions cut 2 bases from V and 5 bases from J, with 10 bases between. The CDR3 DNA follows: TGTGCTAGTGGTTTGAATAGGCGGGACAATGAGCAGTTCTTC. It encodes CASGLNRRDNEQFF.

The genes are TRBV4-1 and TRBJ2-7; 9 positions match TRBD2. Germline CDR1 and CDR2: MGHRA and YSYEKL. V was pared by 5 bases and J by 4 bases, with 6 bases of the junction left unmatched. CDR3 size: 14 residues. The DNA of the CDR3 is TGCGCCAGCAGCTCCTTAGCGGGAGTATACGAGCAGTACTTC. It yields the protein CASSSLAGVYEQYF.

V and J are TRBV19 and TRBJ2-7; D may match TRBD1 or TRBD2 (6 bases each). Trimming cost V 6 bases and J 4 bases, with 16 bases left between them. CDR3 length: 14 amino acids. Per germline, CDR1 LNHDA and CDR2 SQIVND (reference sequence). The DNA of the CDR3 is TGTGCCAGTAGCCCCCTCGGGGGCTGGTACGAGCAGTACTTC. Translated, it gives CASSPLGGWYEQYF.

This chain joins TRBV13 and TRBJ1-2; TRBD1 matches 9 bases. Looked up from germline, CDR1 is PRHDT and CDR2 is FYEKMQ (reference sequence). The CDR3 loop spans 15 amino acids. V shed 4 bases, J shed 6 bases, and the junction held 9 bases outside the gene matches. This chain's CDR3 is CASSSVRDRVDGYTF. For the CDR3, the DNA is TGTGCCAGCAGCTCAGTCCGGGACAGGGTCGATGGCTACACCTTC.

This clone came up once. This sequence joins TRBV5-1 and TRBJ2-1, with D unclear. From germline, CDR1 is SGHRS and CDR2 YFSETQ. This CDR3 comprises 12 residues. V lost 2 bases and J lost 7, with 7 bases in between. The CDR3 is CASSFSGNEQFF. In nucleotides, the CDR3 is TGCGCCAGCAGCTTTTCAGGAAATGAGCAGTTCTTC.

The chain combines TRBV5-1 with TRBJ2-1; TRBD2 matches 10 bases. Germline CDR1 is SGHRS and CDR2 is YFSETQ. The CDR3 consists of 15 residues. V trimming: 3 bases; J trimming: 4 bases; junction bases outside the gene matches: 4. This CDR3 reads CASSSRAGGYNEQFF. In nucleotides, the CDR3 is TGCGCCAGCAGCTCAAGAGCGGGAGGGTACAATGAGCAGTTCTTC.

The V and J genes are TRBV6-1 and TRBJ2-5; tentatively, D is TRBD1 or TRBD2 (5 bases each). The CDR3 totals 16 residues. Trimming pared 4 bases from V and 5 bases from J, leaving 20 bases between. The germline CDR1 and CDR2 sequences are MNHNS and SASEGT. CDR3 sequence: CASSVRVGESGETQYF. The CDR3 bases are TGTGCCAGCAGTGTCAGGGTGGGGGAGAGTGGGGAGACCCAGTACTTC.

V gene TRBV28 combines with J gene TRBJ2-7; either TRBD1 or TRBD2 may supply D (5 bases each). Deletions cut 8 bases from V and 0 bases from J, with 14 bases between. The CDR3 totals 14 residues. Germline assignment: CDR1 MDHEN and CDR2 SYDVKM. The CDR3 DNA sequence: TGTGCCAGCTCTATTTCAGGGAGCTCCTACGAGCAGTACTTC. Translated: CASSISGSSYEQYF.

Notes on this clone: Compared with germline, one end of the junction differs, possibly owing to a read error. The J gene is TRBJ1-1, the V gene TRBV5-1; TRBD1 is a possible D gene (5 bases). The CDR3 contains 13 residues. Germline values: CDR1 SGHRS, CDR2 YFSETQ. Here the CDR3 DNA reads TGCGCCAACAGCTTATCTGGGGGAACTGAAGCTTTCTTT. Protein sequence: CANSLSGGTEAFF.

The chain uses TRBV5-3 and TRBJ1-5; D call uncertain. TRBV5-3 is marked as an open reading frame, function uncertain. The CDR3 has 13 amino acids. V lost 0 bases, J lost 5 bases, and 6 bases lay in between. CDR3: CARSLEGDQPQHF. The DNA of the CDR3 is TGTGCCAGAAGCTTGGAGGGAGATCAGCCCCAGCATTTT.

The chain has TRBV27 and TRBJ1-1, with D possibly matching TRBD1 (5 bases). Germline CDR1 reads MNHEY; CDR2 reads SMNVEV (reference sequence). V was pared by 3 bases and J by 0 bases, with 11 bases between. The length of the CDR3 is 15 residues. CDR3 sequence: CASSLTELLNTEAFF. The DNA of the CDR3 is TGTGCCAGCAGTTTGACAGAACTTTTGAACACTGAAGCTTTCTTT.

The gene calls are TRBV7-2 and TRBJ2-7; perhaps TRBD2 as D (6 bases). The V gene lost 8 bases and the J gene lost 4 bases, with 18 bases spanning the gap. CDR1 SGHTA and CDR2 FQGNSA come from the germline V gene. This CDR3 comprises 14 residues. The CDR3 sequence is CASYWESGDYEQYF. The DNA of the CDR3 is TGTGCCAGCTATTGGGAGTCGGGGGATTACGAGCAGTACTTC.

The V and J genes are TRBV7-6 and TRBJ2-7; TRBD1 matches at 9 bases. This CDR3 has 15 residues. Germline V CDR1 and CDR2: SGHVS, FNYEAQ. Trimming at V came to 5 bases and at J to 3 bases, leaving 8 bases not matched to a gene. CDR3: CASSQAGQGFYEQYF. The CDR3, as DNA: TGTGCCAGCAGCCAAGCGGGACAGGGTTTCTACGAGCAGTACTTC.

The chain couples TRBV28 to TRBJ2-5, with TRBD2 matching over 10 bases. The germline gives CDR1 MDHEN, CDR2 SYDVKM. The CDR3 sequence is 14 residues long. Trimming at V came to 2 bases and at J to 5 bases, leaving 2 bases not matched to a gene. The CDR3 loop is CASSLLAGDETQYF. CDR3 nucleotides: TGTGCCAGCAGTTTACTAGCGGGAGATGAGACCCAGTACTTC. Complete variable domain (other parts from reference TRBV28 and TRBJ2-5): DVKVTQSSRYLVKRTGEKVFLECVQDMDHENMFWYRQDPGLGLRLIYFSYDVKMKEKGDIPEGYSVSREKKERFSLILESASTNQTSMYLCASSLLAGDETQYFGPGTRLLVL.

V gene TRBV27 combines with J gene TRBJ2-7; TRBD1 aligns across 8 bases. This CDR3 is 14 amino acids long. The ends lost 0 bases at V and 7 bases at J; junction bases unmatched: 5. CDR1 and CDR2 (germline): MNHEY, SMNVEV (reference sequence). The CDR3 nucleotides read TGTGCCAGCAGTTTATCATCAGGGGGCTTAGAGCAGTACTTC. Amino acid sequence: CASSLSSGGLEQYF.

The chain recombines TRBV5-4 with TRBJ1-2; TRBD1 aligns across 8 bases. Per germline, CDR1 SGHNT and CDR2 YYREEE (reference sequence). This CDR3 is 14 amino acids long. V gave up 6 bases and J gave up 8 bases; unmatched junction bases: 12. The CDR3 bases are TGTGCCAGCATTGGCCAGGGGGCGAAGTACGGCTACACCTTC. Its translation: CASIGQGAKYGYTF.

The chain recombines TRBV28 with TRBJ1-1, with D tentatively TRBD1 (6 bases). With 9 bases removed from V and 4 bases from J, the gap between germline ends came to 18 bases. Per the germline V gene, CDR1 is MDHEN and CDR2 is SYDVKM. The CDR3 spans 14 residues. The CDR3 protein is CASTDRGLTTEAFF. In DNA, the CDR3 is TGTGCCAGTACCGACCGGGGGCTGACCACTGAAGCTTTCTTT.

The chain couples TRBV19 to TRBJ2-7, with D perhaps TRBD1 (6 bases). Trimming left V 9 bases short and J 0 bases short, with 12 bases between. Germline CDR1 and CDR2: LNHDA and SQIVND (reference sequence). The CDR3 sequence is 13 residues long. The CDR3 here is CASGTLLSYEQYF. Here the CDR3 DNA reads TGTGCCAGCGGGACATTACTCTCCTACGAGCAGTACTTC.